This passage covers 30 T cell receptor beta chains from one sample sequenced in a study of T cell responses to AZD1222 COVID-19 vaccine (dated by TCRdb to the early 2020s). Explained via the paper, the time point label denotes: baseline before first vaccination. Library method: the immunoSEQ multiplex PCR assay. TCRdb retrieved this table from immuneACCESS and kept in-frame rearrangements only. Not all clones are present; in checked studies, unresolved V genes account for under half, and no reason is known for the remainder. The sample records fewer than 85,000 clones, 75% to 90% of which are singletons. The ten biggest clones cover 31% of the sample. The sample was peripheral blood, taken on day 0 of AZD1222 vaccination. The source is an adult in good health.

The CDR3 DNA reads TGCGCCAGCAGCTACTCAGGGGCGCGGGAGCGTGGCTACACCTTC. Translation: CASSYSGARERGYTF. The V and J genes are TRBV5-1 and TRBJ1-2; D may be TRBD1 (6 bases). Trimming stripped 3 bases from V and 7 bases from J, with 19 bases between. Germline V CDR1 and CDR2: SGHRS, YFSETQ. This CDR3 is 15 amino acids long.

In its sample, this clone was seen once. The V and J genes are TRBV5-1 and TRBJ1-2; 9 nucleotides match TRBD1. Germline CDR1 SGHRS, CDR2 YFSETQ. The CDR3 loop spans 15 amino acids. J was trimmed by 3 bases and V by 0 bases; bases with no gene match: 3. The CDR3 sequence: CASSLGDRDHYGYTF. The CDR3 DNA sequence: TGCGCCAGCAGCTTGGGGGACAGGGATCACTATGGCTACACCTTC.

The chain recombines TRBV6-5 with TRBJ2-7; D gene unclear. V was clipped by 7 bases and J by 3 bases, with 10 bases between them. The CDR3 consists of 12 residues. Germline V lookup: CDR1 MNHEY, CDR2 SVGAGI. In nucleotides, the CDR3 is TGTGCCAGCACCCCAGACCACTACGAGCAGTACTTC. It yields the protein CASTPDHYEQYF.

This sequence joins TRBV5-4 and TRBJ2-1; 7 positions match TRBD1. Germline V gene sequence: CDR1 SGHNT, CDR2 YYREEE (reference sequence). V shed 4 bases, J shed 1 base, and the junction held 5 bases outside the gene matches. The CDR3 sequence is 15 residues long. The DNA for the CDR3 is TGTGCCAGCAGCCTGCCGGGACAGTCCTACAATGAGCAGTTCTTC. The encoded protein is CASSLPGQSYNEQFF.

The genes are TRBV6-5 and TRBJ1-4; 8 nucleotides line up with TRBD1. Germline V gene sequence: CDR1 MNHEY, CDR2 SVGAGI. The ends lost 6 bases at V and 6 bases at J; junction bases unmatched: 9. There are 15 residues in the CDR3. CDR3: CASRTGQGVHEKLFF. The CDR3 DNA reads as TGTGCCAGCAGAACCGGACAGGGAGTCCATGAAAAACTGTTTTTT.

The chain employs TRBV28 and TRBJ1-2; D perhaps matches TRBD1 (5 bases). CDR1 is MDHEN and CDR2 is SYDVKM in the germline V gene. V was clipped by 6 bases and J by 10 bases, with 15 bases between them. The CDR3 has 12 amino acids. The CDR3 nucleotides read TGTGCCAGCAGCTCCGGGGCCGTCCACTACACCTTC. Amino acid sequence: CASSSGAVHYTF.

The rearrangement joins TRBV7-2 to TRBJ2-2; no firm D call. This CDR3 is 14 amino acids long. Trimming took 5 bases from V and 1 from J, leaving 8 bases between them. Looked up from germline, CDR1 is SGHTA and CDR2 is FQGNSA. The CDR3 is CASSVVGNTGELFF. DNA for the CDR3: TGTGCCAGCAGCGTCGTAGGGAACACCGGGGAGCTGTTTTTT.

The chain is built from TRBV6-2 or TRBV6-3 and TRBJ1-6; D call uncertain. In germline, CDR1 is MNHEY, CDR2 SVGEGT. The CDR3 contains 12 residues. V was clipped by 1 base and J by 10 bases, with 5 bases between them. The CDR3: CASSYLGSPLHF. The CDR3 DNA sequence: TGTGCCAGCAGTTACTTGGGATCACCCCTCCACTTT.

In its sample, this clone was seen once. The chain joins TRBV27 to TRBJ2-7, with D unclear. The CDR3 extends over 14 amino acids. Germline V gives CDR1 MNHEY, CDR2 SMNVEV (reference sequence). Between the trimmed V and J ends, which lost 5 bases and 3 bases, there was a span of 14 bases. Here the CDR3 reads CASSLKPNFYEQYF. Here the CDR3 DNA reads TGTGCCAGCAGTCTAAAACCAAACTTCTACGAGCAGTACTTC.

The rearrangement uses TRBV12-3 or TRBV12-4 and TRBJ1-6; weak D call: TRBD1 (5 bases). The ends were cut back, 6 bases at V and 7 bases at J, with 10 bases in the middle. The CDR3 extends over 13 amino acids. The CDR3 bases are TGTGCCAGCAGGGGGGAATGGAATTCACCCCTCCACTTT. This translates into CASRGEWNSPLHF.

Only one count was recorded for this clone. The gene calls are TRBV7-3 and TRBJ2-1; TRBD2 matches at 7 bases. The trim removed 4 bases at V and 6 bases at J, leaving 9 bases unmatched. This CDR3 has 15 residues. Germline assignment: CDR1 SGHTA and CDR2 FQGTGA. In DNA form, the CDR3 reads TGTGCCAGCAGCTATGAGGGACTACCCCTCAATGAGCAGTTCTTC. This codes for CASSYEGLPLNEQFF.

The chain combines TRBV7-9 with TRBJ1-2, with TRBD1 matching 10 bases. Germline V gene sequence: CDR1 SEHNR, CDR2 FQNEAQ (reference sequence). V shed 5 bases and J 2 bases; nucleotides not matched to a gene: 8. This CDR3 is 16 amino acids long. The CDR3 spells CASSRVGTGDNYGYTF. The CDR3 bases are TGTGCCAGCAGCAGGGTAGGGACAGGGGACAACTATGGCTACACCTTC.

V gene TRBV19 combines with J gene TRBJ1-1; D is perhaps TRBD1 (6 bases). Germline CDR1 reads LNHDA; CDR2 reads SQIVND (reference sequence). V was shortened by 3 bases and J by 5 bases, with 16 bases between the two germline ends. There are 15 residues in the CDR3. The CDR3: CASSMATGGFTEAFF. CDR3 coding DNA: TGTGCCAGTAGTATGGCGACCGGGGGCTTTACTGAAGCTTTCTTT.

This clone appeared a single time. The chain recombines TRBV30 with TRBJ2-2, with no clear D. Germline CDR1 and CDR2: GTSNPN and SVGIG (reference sequence). The CDR3 consists of 14 residues. V gave up 3 bases and J gave up 3 bases, with 11 bases separating them. CDR3 region: CAWSARAYTGELFF. The CDR3, as DNA: TGTGCCTGGAGCGCCCGGGCTTACACCGGGGAGCTGTTTTTT.

The J gene is TRBJ1-5, the V gene TRBV7-9, with TRBD1 as a possible D gene (5 bases). CDR3 size: 13 residues. Trimming shortened V by 0 bases and J by 6 bases, and 6 bases separated the two germline ends. CDR1 and CDR2 (germline): SEHNR, FQNEAQ (reference sequence). CDR3 nucleotide sequence: TGTGCCAGCAGCTTAGCTGGGGGTCAGCCCCAGCATTTT. It specifies CASSLAGGQPQHF.

This rearrangement joins TRBV14 to TRBJ2-5; 7 positions agree with TRBD2. CDR3 length equals 16 residues. Germline CDR1 SGHDN, CDR2 FVKESK. V shed 0 bases, J shed 4 bases, and the junction held 8 bases outside the gene matches. CDR3 bases: TGTGCCAGCAGCCAAGATCAGGGACTATTTCGAGAGACCCAGTACTTC. Its protein product is CASSQDQGLFRETQYF.

This clone was counted a few times. The chain has TRBV3-1 (or the pseudogene TRBV3-2) and TRBJ2-7; 10 bases fit TRBD2. Germline V gives CDR1 LGHDT, CDR2 YNNKEL (reference sequence). V was pared by 1 base and J by 4 bases, with 4 bases of the junction left unmatched. The CDR3 spans 15 residues. CDR3 DNA sequence: TGTGCCAGCAGCCAAGTTCTAGCGGGAGAGTACGAGCAGTACTTC. This codes for CASSQVLAGEYEQYF.

The chain joins TRBV7-9 to TRBJ2-7, with 10 bases aligning to TRBD2. Germline CDR1 and CDR2: SEHNR and FQNEAQ (reference sequence). V dropped 1 base and J dropped 6; count of bases not matched to a gene: 3. CDR3 length equals 14 residues. Here the CDR3 reads CASSLGLAGAEQYF. The CDR3 DNA sequence: TGTGCCAGCAGCTTAGGGCTAGCGGGAGCCGAGCAGTACTTC. The full variable domain, in which reference TRBV7-9 and TRBJ2-7 provide the parts outside the CDR3, is DTGVSQNPRHKITKRGQNVTFRCDPISEHNRLYWYRQTLGQGPEFLTYFQNEAQLEKSRLLSDRFSAERPKGSFSTLEIQRTEQGDSAMYLCASSLGLAGAEQYFGPGTRLTVT.

The chain uses TRBV2 and TRBJ1-1; no clear D gene. The V end lost 3 bases, the J end lost 4 bases, and 6 bases lay between the germline ends. CDR1 and CDR2 (germline): SNHLY, FYNNEI. The CDR3 is 12 residues long. CDR3 DNA sequence: TGTGCCAGCAGTGACCCTAGCACTGAAGCTTTCTTT. This gives the protein CASSDPSTEAFF. Looking up the rest from reference TRBV2 and TRBJ1-1 gives the full variable domain: EPEVTQTPSHQVTQMGQEVILRCVPISNHLYFYWYRQILGQKVEFLVSFYNNEISEKSEIFDDQFSVERPDGSNFTLKIRSTKLEDSAMYFCASSDPSTEAFFGQGTRLTVV.

The chain combines TRBV14 with TRBJ2-5; no clear D. V shed 4 bases and J shed 5 bases, with 14 bases lying between them. This CDR3 contains 14 residues. The V gene's germline CDR1 is SGHDN and CDR2 FVKESK. The DNA of the CDR3 is TGTGCCAGCAGCCTCTTATACAATACGGAGACCCAGTACTTC. Its protein product is CASSLLYNTETQYF.

This clone was observed a handful of times. The J gene is TRBJ1-5, the V gene TRBV28; D perhaps matches TRBD1 (6 bases). CDR1 is MDHEN, CDR2 SYDVKM, per germline. V was shortened by 6 bases and J by 2 bases, with 14 bases between the two germline ends. The CDR3 runs 15 residues. This CDR3 is CASSPGHMGNQPQHF. Written as DNA, the CDR3 is TGTGCCAGCAGCCCGGGACACATGGGCAATCAGCCCCAGCATTTT.

This clone was picked up one time. The V and J genes are TRBV5-1 and TRBJ2-1; 13 positions match TRBD2. With V trimmed by 4 bases and J by 9 bases, 7 bases remained unmatched. This CDR3 comprises 15 residues. Germline V gene lookup returns CDR1 SGHRS and CDR2 YFSETQ. CDR3 residues: CASSETSGRPSEQFF. The CDR3 nucleotides read TGCGCCAGCAGCGAGACTAGCGGGAGGCCCAGTGAGCAGTTCTTC. Filled out from reference TRBV5-1 and TRBJ2-1, the complete variable domain reads KAGVTQTPRYLIKTRGQQVTLSCSPISGHRSVSWYQQTPGQGLQFLFEYFSETQRNKGNFPGRFSGRQFSNSRSEMNVSTLELGDSALYLCASSETSGRPSEQFFGPGTRLTVL.

The chain uses TRBV29-1 and TRBJ2-3; no definite D call. The CDR3 loop spans 11 amino acids. Germline values: CDR1 SQVTM, CDR2 ANQGSEA. V lost 8 bases, J lost 5 bases, and 11 bases lay in between. CDR3 DNA sequence: TGCAGCTTAGACCTAGGAGATACGCAGTATTTT. Protein sequence: CSLDLGDTQYF.

The sample holds one count of this clone. The rearrangement joins TRBV19 to TRBJ2-7; D might be TRBD2 (5 bases). Germline loops: CDR1 LNHDA, CDR2 SQIVND (reference sequence). The CDR3 sequence is 15 residues long. Trimming took off 3 bases at V and 2 bases at J, with 14 bases between the two ends. CDR3 bases: TGTGCCAGTAGTATCGGGCTAGCTTTTACCTACGAGCAGTACTTC. Amino acids: CASSIGLAFTYEQYF.

The chain couples TRBV11-2 to TRBJ2-7; weak D call: TRBD1 (5 bases). This CDR3 has 13 amino acids. Trimming shortened V by 6 bases and J by 3 bases, and 12 bases separated the two germline ends. The V gene's germline CDR1 is SGHAT and CDR2 FQNNGV. The CDR3 protein is CASSQQVRYEQYF. Here the CDR3 DNA reads TGTGCCAGCAGTCAACAGGTTCGCTACGAGCAGTACTTC. Supplemented by reference TRBV11-2 and TRBJ2-7, the full variable domain reads EAGVAQSPRYKIIEKRQSVAFWCNPISGHATLYWYQQILGQGPKLLIQFQNNGVVDDSQLPKDRFSAERLKGVDSTLKIQPAKLEDSAVYLCASSQQVRYEQYFGPGTRLTVT.

The chain uses TRBV5-6 and TRBJ1-1; D is undetermined. V was shortened by 0 bases and J by 6 bases, with 15 bases between the two germline ends. Germline V lookup: CDR1 SGHDT, CDR2 YYEEEE. This CDR3 is built from 15 residues. The CDR3 loop is CASSLDGIGGSEAFF. The CDR3 coding sequence is TGTGCCAGCAGCTTGGATGGGATTGGAGGATCTGAAGCTTTCTTT.

This rearrangement joins TRBV7-2 to TRBJ1-4; D is unresolved. Per germline, CDR1 SGHTA and CDR2 FQGNSA. V lost 5 bases to trimming and J lost 0 bases, with 7 bases between them. CDR3 size: 14 residues. CDR3 in amino acids: CASSPLATNEKLFF. The CDR3 DNA reads TGTGCCAGCAGCCCGCTTGCAACTAATGAAAAACTGTTTTTT.

The genes are TRBV27 and TRBJ2-3; D gene unclear. With 5 bases removed from V and 1 base from J, the gap between germline ends came to 7 bases. The CDR3 runs 13 residues. CDR1 and CDR2 from the germline V gene are MNHEY and SMNVEV (reference sequence). CDR3 sequence (DNA): TGTGCCAGCAGTCCCCTCGGCACAGATACGCAGTATTTT. It translates to CASSPLGTDTQYF.

The chain has TRBV5-1 and TRBJ1-2; possible D gene TRBD1, 5 bases. V was pared by 4 bases and J by 4 bases, with 20 bases between. CDR3 size: 16 residues. Germline-derived CDR1 and CDR2 are SGHRS and YFSETQ. CDR3 residues: CASSPNPSGTSYGYTF. CDR3 DNA sequence: TGCGCCAGCAGCCCAAACCCCTCGGGGACTTCCTATGGCTACACCTTC.

This clone was observed once. The V gene is TRBV15, the J gene TRBJ2-1; D remains unclear. Deletions cut 1 base from V and 5 bases from J, with 12 bases between. The CDR3 has 15 amino acids. Germline-derived CDR1 and CDR2 are LNHNV and YYDKDF (reference sequence). CDR3 coding DNA: TGTGCCACCAGCAGAGGCGGTCTTGGCGACAATGAGCAGTTCTTC. Its translation: CATSRGGLGDNEQFF.